These 13 T cell receptor beta chains came from one sample sequenced in a study of siplizumab effects on memory and regulatory T cells. TCRdb keeps only in-frame clones here, not all; method: immunoSEQ multiplex PCR. The sample yields tens of thousands of clones, around four fifths seen once. The sequenced sample was memory CD4+ T cells sorted from blood. The source is a human donor in good health.

This clone was seen ten or more times. The rearrangement links TRBV7-2 to TRBJ2-7, with TRBD1 matching over 8 bases. This CDR3 region has 14 residues. Germline V gene lookup returns CDR1 SGHTA and CDR2 FQGNSA. Trimming at V came to 8 bases and at J to 0 bases, leaving 6 bases not matched to a gene. DNA of the CDR3: TGTGCCAGCGGCCGGGACAGGAGCTCCTACGAGCAGTACTTC. Translating it yields CASGRDRSSYEQYF.

The chain combines TRBV18 with TRBJ2-7, with a weak D call TRBD2 (6 bases). Deletions cut 2 bases from V and 7 bases from J, with 9 bases between. The germline V gene encodes CDR1 KGHSH and CDR2 LQKENI. The CDR3 is 12 amino acids. The chain's CDR3 is CASSPYGGEQYF. Written as DNA, the CDR3 is TGTGCCAGCTCACCATACGGAGGGGAGCAGTACTTC.

This clone was observed once. The chain carries TRBV6-1 and TRBJ2-4, with unresolved D. Trimming took 6 bases from V and 12 from J, leaving 15 bases between them. Germline V gene data show CDR1 as MNHNS and CDR2 as SASEGT. The CDR3 length is 12 residues. The CDR3 sequence: CASSDKPRAQYF. The DNA of the CDR3 is TGTGCCAGCAGCGATAAGCCTAGGGCTCAGTACTTC.

The chain recombines TRBV10-1 with TRBJ2-1, with no clear D. The CDR3 runs to 13 residues. The V end lost 4 bases, the J end lost 8 bases, and 12 bases lay between the germline ends. The germline CDR1 and CDR2 sequences are WNHNN and SYGVQD (reference sequence). As DNA, the CDR3 is TGCGCCAGCAGTGTTCCTGAGGCTGATGAGCAGTTCTTC. Residues: CASSVPEADEQFF.

The gene calls are TRBV16 and TRBJ1-1; 8 bases align to TRBD1. Germline trimming cut 3 bases from V and 5 bases from J; bases unmatched to any gene: 8. The CDR3 runs 15 residues. CDR1 KGHSY and CDR2 FQNENV come from the germline V gene. The CDR3 region is CASSHRTGLRTEAFF. The CDR3, as DNA: TGTGCCAGCAGCCATAGGACAGGGCTCCGAACTGAAGCTTTCTTT.

This chain connects TRBV5-1 to TRBJ2-1; D tentatively fits TRBD1 or TRBD2 (5 bases each). From germline, CDR1 is SGHRS and CDR2 YFSETQ. Trimming pared 7 bases from V and 8 bases from J, leaving 19 bases between. This CDR3 is 14 amino acids long. The CDR3 sequence is CASGRDPQAHEQFF. The CDR3 coding sequence is TGCGCCAGCGGCCGGGACCCCCAGGCACATGAGCAGTTCTTC.

The CDR3 is CASSLLGFGQGMNTEAFF. In nucleotides, the CDR3 is TGTGCCAGCAGTTTATTAGGTTTTGGGCAGGGCATGAACACTGAAGCTTTCTTT. The rearrangement joins TRBV27 to TRBJ1-1; perhaps TRBD1 as D (5 bases). Between the trimmed V and J ends, which lost 1 base and 0 bases, there was a span of 18 bases. The CDR3 sequence is 18 residues long. CDR1 is MNHEY, CDR2 SMNVEV, per germline (reference sequence).

The chain employs TRBV2 and TRBJ2-5; D not resolved. The CDR3 contains 12 residues. V dropped 7 bases and J dropped 3 bases, with 9 bases sitting between them. CDR1 and CDR2 from the germline V gene are SNHLY and FYNNEI. CDR3 nucleotide sequence: TGTGCCAGCATGTTAAATAAAGAGACCCAGTACTTC. This translates into CASMLNKETQYF. Full variable domain (missing parts from reference TRBV2 and TRBJ2-5): EPEVTQTPSHQVTQMGQEVILRCVPISNHLYFYWYRQILGQKVEFLVSFYNNEISEKSEIFDDQFSVERPDGSNFTLKIRSTKLEDSAMYFCASMLNKETQYFGPGTRLLVL.

This chain links TRBV11-2 with TRBJ1-1, with D unclear. Trimming took 5 bases from V and 3 from J, leaving 13 bases between them. Germline V gene data show CDR1 as SGHAT and CDR2 as FQNNGV. CDR3 size: 14 residues. Written as DNA, the CDR3 is TGTGCCAGCAGCCCCCGCCGGTTGGACACTGAAGCTTTCTTT. Amino acid sequence: CASSPRRLDTEAFF.

The rearrangement links TRBV7-3 to TRBJ2-3, with D possibly being TRBD2 (5 bases). The germline gives CDR1 SGHTA, CDR2 FQGTGA. CDR3 size: 12 residues. The V and J ends lost 4 bases and 6 bases respectively, with 8 bases between them. Here the CDR3 reads CASSSRTDTQYF. CDR3 coding DNA: TGTGCCAGCAGCTCCCGGACTGATACGCAGTATTTT.

This clone was found once. The chain combines TRBV5-1 with TRBJ2-1; tentatively, D is TRBD2 (5 bases). Germline V gene sequence: CDR1 SGHRS, CDR2 YFSETQ. This CDR3 has 15 residues. Trimming removed 4 bases at V and 0 bases at J, with 11 bases between. The CDR3 DNA is TGCGCCAGCAGCCCCGGGGTTAGCTCCTACAATGAGCAGTTCTTC. This gives the protein CASSPGVSSYNEQFF. The full variable domain, its missing parts supplied by reference TRBV5-1 and TRBJ2-1, is KAGVTQTPRYLIKTRGQQVTLSCSPISGHRSVSWYQQTPGQGLQFLFEYFSETQRNKGNFPGRFSGRQFSNSRSEMNVSTLELGDSALYLCASSPGVSSYNEQFFGPGTRLTVL.

The rearrangement links TRBV19 to TRBJ1-2; 7 bases line up with TRBD1. Germline CDR1 and CDR2: LNHDA and SQIVND (reference sequence). Trimming at V came to 8 bases and at J to 5 bases, leaving 5 bases not matched to a gene. The CDR3 covers 12 residues. The CDR3 DNA reads TGTGCCAGTCGGCAGGGGGTATATGGCTACACCTTC. Amino acids: CASRQGVYGYTF.

V usage is TRBV2 and J usage is TRBJ2-2; 8 bases map to TRBD1. V was clipped by 6 bases and J by 6 bases; unmatched bases: 6. In germline, CDR1 is SNHLY, CDR2 FYNNEI. The length of the CDR3 is 14 residues. The CDR3 bases are TGTGCCAGCAGCGGACAGGGAGTGGCCGGGGAGCTGTTTTTT. Translating gives CASSGQGVAGELFF.